These 26 T cell receptor beta chains originate from one sample sequenced in a study of T cell repertoires in cytomegalovirus infection. Each CDR3 protein gets one entry after TCRdb re-called the reads with MiXCR. The sample lists approximately 910,000 distinct CDR3 sequences, approximately 31% occurring once. What these receptors recognize is not known. The sequencing used cultured CD8+ T cells from PBMCs, collected from culture after CMV antigen stimulation. These receptors all stem from a human donor in good health (CMV status not recorded). Some clones in this sample may be carry-over from other donors' samples.

Many counts were recorded for this clonotype. The V gene is TRBV11-2, the J gene TRBJ2-3; D is perhaps TRBD2 (5 bases). Trimming took 5 bases from V and 1 from J, leaving 13 bases between them. Germline CDR1 SGHAT, CDR2 FQNNGV. This CDR3 region has 15 residues. The CDR3 loop reads CASSNIALRTDTQYF. CDR3 bases: TGTGCCAGCAGCAATATAGCGCTTCGCACAGATACGCAGTATTTT.

Ten or more counts support this clonotype. This rearrangement joins TRBV6-1 to TRBJ1-1; D unresolved. The germline CDR1 and CDR2 sequences are MNHNS and SASEGT. With 5 bases removed from V and 9 bases from J, the gap between germline ends came to 7 bases. The CDR3 consists of 10 residues. In DNA form, the CDR3 reads TGTGCCAGCAGTATTCAGAAAGCTTTCTTT. This translates into CASSIQKAFF.

This clonotype was counted a single time. J is TRBJ2-7 and V is TRBV15; weak D call: TRBD2 (5 bases). This CDR3 has 14 amino acids. Trimming shortened V by 5 bases and J by 2 bases, and 13 bases separated the two germline ends. The germline gives CDR1 LNHNV, CDR2 YYDKDF (reference sequence). The CDR3 region is CATSLRGLPYEQYF. For the CDR3, the DNA is TGTGCCACCAGCCTTCGAGGGCTGCCCTACGAGCAGTACTTC.

There are a few counts of this clonotype. The chain links TRBV6-6 to TRBJ1-6, with 8 bases fitting TRBD1. Germline loops: CDR1 MNHNY, CDR2 SVGAGI (reference sequence). This CDR3 comprises 14 residues. The trim removed 6 bases at V and 10 bases at J, leaving 8 bases unmatched. The CDR3 loop is CASSMDRAGSPLHF. The CDR3 nucleotides are TGTGCCAGCAGCATGGACAGGGCAGGATCACCCCTCCACTTT.

The V call is TRBV10-3, the J call TRBJ2-7; D remains unclear. V was cut by 3 bases and J by 3 bases, with 12 bases left in between. Germline V gene lookup returns CDR1 ENHRY and CDR2 SYGVKD. The CDR3 is 14 residues long. The CDR3 DNA sequence: TGTGCCATCAGTGACAGAGGTTCGAGCTACGAGCAGTACGTC. Translation: CAISDRGSSYEQYV.

This clonotype was seen a few times. This rearrangement joins TRBV7-9 to TRBJ2-7, with 10 bases aligning to TRBD1. Germline CDR1 reads SEHNR; CDR2 reads FQNEAQ (reference sequence). CDR3 length equals 14 residues. J was trimmed by 2 bases and V by 5 bases; bases with no gene match: 3. The DNA for the CDR3 is TGTGCCAGCAGCGACAGGGGGCTTCCCTACGAGCAGTACGTC. Encoded protein: CASSDRGLPYEQYV.

This clonotype has at least ten counts. The J gene is TRBJ2-5, the V gene TRBV7-4, with 8 bases identical to TRBD2. The trim removed 4 bases at V and 5 bases at J, leaving 12 bases unmatched. The V gene's germline CDR1 is SGHVT and CDR2 SQSDAQ. The CDR3 length is 16 residues. The CDR3 loop reads CASSSPSGGGEETQYF. The CDR3 DNA is TGTGCCAGCAGCTCTCCCTCCGGGGGGGGAGAGGAGACCCAGTACTTC.

To note about this clonotype: This sequence may be a read error, since a much larger clone differs from it by one base. The V call is TRBV6-2 or TRBV6-3, the J call TRBJ2-1, with a possible D match to TRBD2 (5 bases). V shed 2 bases and J shed 4 bases, with 15 bases lying between them. The CDR3 extends over 16 amino acids. Germline V gives CDR1 MNHEY, CDR2 SVGEGT. The CDR3 sequence is CASSYHLVGSYNEQFF. The CDR3 nucleotides are TGTGCCAGCAGTTACCATCTAGTGGGGAGTTACAATGAGCAGTTCTTC.

This clonotype was seen once. This sequence joins TRBV13 and TRBJ2-1, with 8 positions matching TRBD2. Per the germline V gene, CDR1 is PRHDT and CDR2 is FYEKMQ (reference sequence). This CDR3 is 16 amino acids long. The J segment lost 4 bases and the V segment lost 3 bases, leaving 8 bases of the junction unmatched. The CDR3 spells CASSFGISGVYNEQFF. The CDR3 region has the DNA TGTGCCAGCAGCTTTGGGATTAGCGGGGTATACAATGAGCAGTTCTTC.

This clonotype was detected only a few times. This chain uses TRBV9 with TRBJ2-2; perhaps TRBD2 as D (5 bases). CDR3 length equals 15 residues. Trimming shortened V by 4 bases and J by 0 bases, and 10 bases separated the two germline ends. The germline V gene has CDR1 SGDLS and CDR2 YYNGEE. CDR3 sequence reads: CASSPRTSNTGELFF. In nucleotides, the CDR3 is TGTGCCAGCAGCCCACGGACTTCGAACACCGGGGAGCTGTTTTTT.

The V gene is TRBV6-1, the J gene TRBJ1-1; D is perhaps TRBD1 (6 bases). The CDR3 loop spans 11 amino acids. The V end was cut by 7 bases, the J end by 4 bases, with 7 bases between. Germline CDR1 is MNHNS and CDR2 is SASEGT. CDR3 loop: CASNRATEAFF. The CDR3, as DNA: TGTGCCAGCAACAGGGCCACTGAAGCTTTCTTT.

In this sample, this clonotype turned up many times. The V and J genes are TRBV7-9 and TRBJ2-5, with TRBD2 identical over 10 bases. This CDR3 comprises 15 residues. Germline V gene lookup returns CDR1 SEHNR and CDR2 FQNEAQ (reference sequence). V shed 4 bases and J 7 bases; nucleotides not matched to a gene: 9. The CDR3 region is CASSSSGGPRGTQYF. Here the CDR3 DNA reads TGTGCCAGCAGCTCTAGCGGGGGCCCAAGAGGGACCCAGTACTTC.

This chain joins TRBV5-6 and TRBJ2-2, with 11 bases aligning to TRBD1. There are 18 residues in the CDR3. CDR1 SGHDT and CDR2 YYEEEE come from the germline V gene. Trimming at V came to 4 bases and at J to 6 bases, leaving 14 bases not matched to a gene. CDR3 in DNA: TGTGCCAGCAGCCTACCCCTTCCGGACAGGGGGCGCCCCGGGGAGCTGTTTTTT. Its protein is CASSLPLPDRGRPGELFF.

In this sample, this clonotype turned up a few times. V and J are TRBV6-6 and TRBJ2-1, with D possibly being TRBD1 (7 bases). This CDR3 spans 15 amino acids. V was cut by 6 bases and J by 4 bases, with 16 bases left in between. CDR1 is MNHNY, CDR2 SVGAGI, per germline (reference sequence). CDR3 loop: CASSYQAGGYNEQFF. The CDR3 DNA sequence: TGTGCCAGCAGCTACCAAGCAGGGGGGTACAATGAGCAGTTCTTC.

The chain has TRBV6-2 or TRBV6-3 and TRBJ2-7; 7 positions agree with TRBD1. V was pared by 6 bases and J by 0 bases, with 8 bases of the junction left unmatched. CDR1 is MNHEY and CDR2 is SVGEGT in the germline V gene. The CDR3 loop spans 15 amino acids. The CDR3, as DNA: TGTGCCAGCAGCCAGGACAGGTACGTCTCCTACGAGCAGTACGTC. Encoded protein: CASSQDRYVSYEQYV.

The CDR3 sequence is CASSLRNGPQYV. In DNA form, the CDR3 reads TGTGCCAGCAGCTTAAGAAACGGGCCCCAGTACGTC. V and J are TRBV7-9 and TRBJ2-7; D remains ambiguous. The V and J ends lost 2 bases and 10 bases respectively, with 12 bases between them. Germline CDR1 and CDR2: SEHNR and FQNEAQ (reference sequence). This CDR3 is 12 amino acids long.

V is TRBV7-8 and J is TRBJ2-7, with D maybe TRBD2 (7 bases). Germline lookup yields CDR1 SGHVS and CDR2 FQNEAQ. CDR3 length: 15 residues. V lost 4 bases to trimming and J lost 2 bases, with 15 bases between them. CDR3 sequence: CASSWGGAYPYEQYF. CDR3 bases: TGTGCCAGCAGCTGGGGGGGCGCATACCCCTACGAGCAGTACTTC.

This clonotype is a singleton in its sample. V is TRBV5-8 and J is TRBJ2-1; D call uncertain. Germline-derived CDR1 and CDR2 are SGHTS and YDEGEE. This CDR3 spans 14 amino acids. V lost 1 base, J lost 4 bases, and 9 bases lay in between. The CDR3 region has the DNA TGTGCCAGCAGCTTGCGCCAGTCATACAATGAGCAGTTCTTC. Amino acid sequence: CASSLRQSYNEQFF.

The chain combines TRBV19 with TRBJ1-1; 7 bases line up with TRBD1. Germline V gives CDR1 LNHDA, CDR2 SQIVND (reference sequence). The J segment lost 1 base and the V segment lost 6 bases, leaving 8 bases of the junction unmatched. This CDR3 spans 15 amino acids. This CDR3 reads CASSQTYRGNTEAFF. CDR3 bases: TGTGCCAGTAGCCAGACTTACAGGGGGAACACTGAAGCTTTCTTT.

In its sample, this clonotype was seen a few times. The rearrangement links TRBV7-8 to TRBJ2-1, with a tentative D call TRBD1 (5 bases). The CDR3 totals 14 residues. Trimming stripped 5 bases from V and 9 bases from J, with 17 bases between. Per germline, CDR1 SGHVS and CDR2 FQNEAQ. The CDR3 protein is CASSAQHPRGEQFF. DNA for the CDR3: TGTGCCAGCAGCGCCCAACACCCAAGGGGTGAGCAGTTCTTC. The complete variable domain, with remaining parts taken from reference TRBV7-8 and TRBJ2-1, reads GAGVSQSPRYKVAKRGQDVALRCDPISGHVSLFWYQQALGQGPEFLTYFQNEAQLDKSGLPSDRFFAERPEGSVSTLKIQRTQQEDSAVYLCASSAQHPRGEQFFGPGTRLTVL.

The chain couples TRBV19 to TRBJ2-5, with D unresolved. V was cut by 3 bases and J by 5 bases, with 10 bases left in between. The CDR3 runs to 13 residues. Germline CDR1 and CDR2: LNHDA and SQIVND (reference sequence). CDR3 bases: TGTGCCAGTAGTATGGCAGGTTGGGAGACCCAGTACTTC. Its protein product is CASSMAGWETQYF.

This clonotype was detected only once. This may arise from a read error, as a much more abundant clone is one base away. V gene TRBV7-8 combines with J gene TRBJ1-4; D remains ambiguous. The germline gives CDR1 SGHVS, CDR2 FQNEAQ. The CDR3 consists of 16 residues. Trimming pared 3 bases from V and 6 bases from J, leaving 17 bases between. The DNA of the CDR3 is TGTGCCAGCAGCTTTCCTGGACGCACGGTCGATGAAAAACTGTTTTTT. Its translation: CASSFPGRTVDEKLFF.

The chain couples TRBV5-6 to TRBJ1-2; 12 nucleotides agree with TRBD1. After removal of 3 bases from V and 7 bases from J, the junction contained 10 bases not matched to a gene. This CDR3 spans 16 amino acids. Germline CDR1 is SGHDT and CDR2 is YYEEEE. CDR3 nucleotide sequence: TGTGCCAGCAGCTCCCCGGGACAGGGGGCTCTTGGTGGCTACACCTTC. Protein sequence: CASSSPGQGALGGYTF.

The chain joins TRBV29-1 to TRBJ1-2; 7 bases are a match to TRBD1. The V segment lost 5 bases and the J segment 3 bases; nucleotides outside the gene matches: 3. The CDR3 covers 12 residues. Germline lookup yields CDR1 SQVTM and CDR2 ANQGSEA. The CDR3 is CSVTGDYYGYTF. The CDR3 nucleotides read TGCAGCGTTACAGGGGACTACTATGGCTACACCTTC.

This clonotype was counted only a few times. In DNA form, the CDR3 reads TGCGCCAGCAGTCAATCAGGTTGGACAGGGATCGGCTTTCTAAATAAGAACACTGAAGCTTTCTTT. It encodes CASSQSGWTGIGFLNKNTEAFF. The V call is TRBV23-1, the J call TRBJ1-1; 8 bases map to TRBD1. TRBV23-1 is an ORF, with its function uncertain. V was pared by 0 bases and J by 1 base, with 22 bases of the junction left unmatched. This CDR3 has 22 amino acids.

This clonotype appeared a few times. The chain uses TRBV20-1 and TRBJ1-1, with D tentatively TRBD1 (5 bases). Trimming stripped 6 bases from V and 5 bases from J, with 16 bases between. The germline V gene has CDR1 DFQATT and CDR2 SNEGSKA (reference sequence). The CDR3 loop spans 13 amino acids. CDR3 coding DNA: TGCAGTGCCACCAATTGGGGGAGGACTGAAGCTTTCTTT. Residues: CSATNWGRTEAFF.